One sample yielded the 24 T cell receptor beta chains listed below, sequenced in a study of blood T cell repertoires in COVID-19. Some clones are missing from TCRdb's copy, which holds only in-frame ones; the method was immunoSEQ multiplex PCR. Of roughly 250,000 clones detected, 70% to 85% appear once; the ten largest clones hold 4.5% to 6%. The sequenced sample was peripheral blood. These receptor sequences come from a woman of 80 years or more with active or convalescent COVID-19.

The CDR3 DNA sequence: TGTGCCTGGAATGAACTTCAAGAGACCCAGTACTTC. Amino acid sequence: CAWNELQETQYF. The chain uses TRBV30 and TRBJ2-5; no reliable D call. This CDR3 is 12 amino acids long. Germline assignment: CDR1 GTSNPN and CDR2 SVGIG (reference sequence). V lost 4 bases to trimming and J lost 2 bases, with 8 bases between them. Combining the CDR3 with reference TRBV30 and TRBJ2-5 gives the whole variable domain SQTIHQWPATLVQPVGSPLSLECTVEGTSNPNLYWYRQAAGRGLQLLFYSVGIGQISSEVPQNLSASRPQDRQFILSSKKLLLSDSGFYLCAWNELQETQYFGPGTRLLVL.

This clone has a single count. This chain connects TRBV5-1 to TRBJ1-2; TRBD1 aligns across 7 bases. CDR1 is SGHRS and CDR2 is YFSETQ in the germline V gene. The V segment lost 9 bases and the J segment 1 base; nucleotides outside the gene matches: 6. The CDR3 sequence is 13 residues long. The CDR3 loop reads CATGQDLNYGYTF. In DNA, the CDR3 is TGCGCCACTGGACAGGACCTTAACTATGGCTACACCTTC.

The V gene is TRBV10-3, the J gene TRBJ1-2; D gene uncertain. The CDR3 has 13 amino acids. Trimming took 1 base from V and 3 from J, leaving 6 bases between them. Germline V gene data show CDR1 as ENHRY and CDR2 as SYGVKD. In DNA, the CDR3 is TGTGCCATCAGTGAGTTGGAGGACTATGGCTACACCTTC. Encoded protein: CAISELEDYGYTF.

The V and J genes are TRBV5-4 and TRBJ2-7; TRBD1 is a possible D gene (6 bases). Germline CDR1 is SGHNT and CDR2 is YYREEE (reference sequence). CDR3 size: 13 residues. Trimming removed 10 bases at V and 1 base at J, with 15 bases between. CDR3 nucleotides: TGTGCCTCCCATCCCAGGGGTTCCTACGAGCAGTACTTC. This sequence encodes CASHPRGSYEQYF.

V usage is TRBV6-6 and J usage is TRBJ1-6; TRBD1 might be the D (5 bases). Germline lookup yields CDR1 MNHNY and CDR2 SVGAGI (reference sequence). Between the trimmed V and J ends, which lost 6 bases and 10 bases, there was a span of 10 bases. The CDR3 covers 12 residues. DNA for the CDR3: TGTGCCAGCAGCTCCCAGGGATCACCCCTCCACTTT. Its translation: CASSSQGSPLHF.

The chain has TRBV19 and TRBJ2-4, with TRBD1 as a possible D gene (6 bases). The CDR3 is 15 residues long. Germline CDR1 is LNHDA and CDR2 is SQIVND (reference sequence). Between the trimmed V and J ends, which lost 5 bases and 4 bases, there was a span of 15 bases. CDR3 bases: TGTGCCAGTAGTCACGGACAGAACCAGAAAAACATTCAGTACTTC. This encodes CASSHGQNQKNIQYF.

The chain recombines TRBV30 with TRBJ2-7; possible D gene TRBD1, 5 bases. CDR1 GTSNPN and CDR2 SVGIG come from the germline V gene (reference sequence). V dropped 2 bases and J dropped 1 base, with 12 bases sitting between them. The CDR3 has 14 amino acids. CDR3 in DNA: TGTGCCTGGAGTTCAAGGCAGGGATCCTACGAGCAGTACTTC. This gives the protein CAWSSRQGSYEQYF.

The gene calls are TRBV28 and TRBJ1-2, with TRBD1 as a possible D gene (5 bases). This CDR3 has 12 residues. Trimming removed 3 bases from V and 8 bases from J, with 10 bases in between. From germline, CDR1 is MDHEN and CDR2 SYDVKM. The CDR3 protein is CASSFPGIGYTF. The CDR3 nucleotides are TGTGCCAGCAGTTTCCCAGGGATCGGCTACACCTTC.

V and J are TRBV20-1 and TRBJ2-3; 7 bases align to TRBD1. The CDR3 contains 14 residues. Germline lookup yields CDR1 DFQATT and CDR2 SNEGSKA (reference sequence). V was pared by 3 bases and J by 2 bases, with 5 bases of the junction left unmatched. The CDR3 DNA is TGCAGTGCTAGTAAGACAGGGAACACAGATACGCAGTATTTT. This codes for CSASKTGNTDTQYF.

CDR3 sequence: CASSLRASGVREQFF. The CDR3 nucleotides are TGTGCCAGCAGCCTACGTGCTAGCGGGGTGCGTGAGCAGTTCTTC. The chain combines TRBV7-2 with TRBJ2-1, with 9 bases matching TRBD2. CDR1 is SGHTA and CDR2 is FQGNSA in the germline V gene. This CDR3 spans 15 amino acids. Trimming cost V 5 bases and J 9 bases; bases outside gene matches: 11.

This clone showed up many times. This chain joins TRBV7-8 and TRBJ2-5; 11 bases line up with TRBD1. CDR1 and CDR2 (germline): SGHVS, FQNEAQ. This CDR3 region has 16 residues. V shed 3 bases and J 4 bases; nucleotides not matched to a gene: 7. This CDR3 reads CASSFGTGGSGETQYF. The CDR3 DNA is TGTGCCAGCAGCTTTGGGACAGGGGGGTCTGGAGAGACCCAGTACTTC.

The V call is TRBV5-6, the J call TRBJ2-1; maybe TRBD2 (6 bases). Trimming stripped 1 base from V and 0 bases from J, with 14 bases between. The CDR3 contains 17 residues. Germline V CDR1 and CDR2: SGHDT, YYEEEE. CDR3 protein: CASSLWRLTSSYNEQFF. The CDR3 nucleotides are TGTGCCAGCAGCTTGTGGCGGCTGACTAGCTCCTACAATGAGCAGTTCTTC.

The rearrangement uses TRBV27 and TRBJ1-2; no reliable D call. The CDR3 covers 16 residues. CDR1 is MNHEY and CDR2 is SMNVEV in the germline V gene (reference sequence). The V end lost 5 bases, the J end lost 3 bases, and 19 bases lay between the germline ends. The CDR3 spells CASSPGASGFYYGYTF. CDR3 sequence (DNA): TGTGCCAGCAGTCCAGGAGCGTCGGGGTTTTACTATGGCTACACCTTC.

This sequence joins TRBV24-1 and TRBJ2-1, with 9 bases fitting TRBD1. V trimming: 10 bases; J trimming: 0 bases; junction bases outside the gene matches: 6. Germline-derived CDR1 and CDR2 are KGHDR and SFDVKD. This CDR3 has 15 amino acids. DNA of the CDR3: TGTGCCACAAGCTTGGGACAGGGCTCCTACAATGAGCAGTTCTTC. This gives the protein CATSLGQGSYNEQFF.

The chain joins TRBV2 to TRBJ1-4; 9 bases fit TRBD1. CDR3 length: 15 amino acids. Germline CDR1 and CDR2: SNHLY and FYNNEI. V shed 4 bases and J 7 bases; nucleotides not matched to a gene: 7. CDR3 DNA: TGTGCCAGCAGTGTAGAGGGGACAGGGAGTGAAAAACTGTTTTTT. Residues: CASSVEGTGSEKLFF.

CDR3 region: CASSLEPDRPNQPQHF. The CDR3 DNA is TGCGCCAGCAGCTTGGAACCAGACAGGCCCAATCAGCCCCAGCATTTT. This rearrangement joins TRBV5-1 to TRBJ1-5; a weak D match, TRBD1 (6 bases). The CDR3 runs 16 residues. Germline V gene data show CDR1 as SGHRS and CDR2 as YFSETQ. The V end lost 0 bases, the J end lost 3 bases, and 13 bases lay between the germline ends.

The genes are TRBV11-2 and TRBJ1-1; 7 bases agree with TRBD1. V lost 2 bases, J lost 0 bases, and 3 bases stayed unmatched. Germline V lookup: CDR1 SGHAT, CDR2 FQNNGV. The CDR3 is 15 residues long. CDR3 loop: CASSLRGQMNTEAFF. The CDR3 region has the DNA TGTGCCAGCAGCTTAAGGGGACAGATGAACACTGAAGCTTTCTTT.

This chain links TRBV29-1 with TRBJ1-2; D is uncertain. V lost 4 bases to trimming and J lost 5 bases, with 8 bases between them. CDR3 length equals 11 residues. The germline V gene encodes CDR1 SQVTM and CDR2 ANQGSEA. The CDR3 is CSVGETYGYTF. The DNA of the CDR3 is TGCAGCGTTGGAGAGACTTATGGCTACACCTTC. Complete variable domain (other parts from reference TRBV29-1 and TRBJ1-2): SAVISQKPSRDICQRGTSLTIQCQVDSQVTMMFWYRQQPGQSLTLIATANQGSEATYESGFVIDKFPISRPNLTFSTLTVSNMSPEDSSIYLCSVGETYGYTFGSGTRLTVV.

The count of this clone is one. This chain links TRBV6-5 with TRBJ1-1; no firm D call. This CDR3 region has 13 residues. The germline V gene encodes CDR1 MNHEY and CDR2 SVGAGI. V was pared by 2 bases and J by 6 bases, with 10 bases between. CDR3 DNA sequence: TGTGCCAGCAGTTACGCCGCGGGTCCTGAAGCTTTCTTT. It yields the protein CASSYAAGPEAFF.

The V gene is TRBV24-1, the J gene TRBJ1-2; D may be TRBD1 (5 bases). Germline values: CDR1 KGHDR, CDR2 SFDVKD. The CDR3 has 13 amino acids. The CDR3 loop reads CAASSAGNYGYTF. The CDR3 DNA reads TGTGCGGCCTCTTCGGCAGGGAACTATGGCTACACCTTC.

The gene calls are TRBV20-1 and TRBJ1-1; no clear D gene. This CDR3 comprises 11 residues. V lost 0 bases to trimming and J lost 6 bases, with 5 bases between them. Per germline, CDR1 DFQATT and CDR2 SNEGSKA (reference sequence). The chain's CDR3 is CSARDHPEAFF. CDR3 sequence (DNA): TGCAGTGCTAGAGATCATCCTGAAGCTTTCTTT.

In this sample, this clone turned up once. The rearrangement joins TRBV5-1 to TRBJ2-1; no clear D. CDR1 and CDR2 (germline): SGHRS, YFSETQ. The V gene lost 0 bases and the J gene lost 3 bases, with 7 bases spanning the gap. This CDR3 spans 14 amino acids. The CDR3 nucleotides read TGCGCCAGCAGCTTGGTCCAAAACTACAATGAGCAGTTCTTC. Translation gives CASSLVQNYNEQFF. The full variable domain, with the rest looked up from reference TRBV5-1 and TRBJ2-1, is KAGVTQTPRYLIKTRGQQVTLSCSPISGHRSVSWYQQTPGQGLQFLFEYFSETQRNKGNFPGRFSGRQFSNSRSEMNVSTLELGDSALYLCASSLVQNYNEQFFGPGTRLTVL.

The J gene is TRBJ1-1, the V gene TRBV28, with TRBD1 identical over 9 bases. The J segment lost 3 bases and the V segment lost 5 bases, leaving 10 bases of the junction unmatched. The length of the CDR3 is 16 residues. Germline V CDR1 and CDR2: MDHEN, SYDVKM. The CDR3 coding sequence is TGTGCCAGCAGTCTCATTACAGGGGGCGCTGACACTGAAGCTTTCTTT. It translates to CASSLITGGADTEAFF.

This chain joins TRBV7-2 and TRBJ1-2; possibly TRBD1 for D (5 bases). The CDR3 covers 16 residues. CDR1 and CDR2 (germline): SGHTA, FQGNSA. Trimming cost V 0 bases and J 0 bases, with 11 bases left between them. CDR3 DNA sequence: TGTGCCAGCAGCTTAGCGCGGGGGTTAGCTAACTATGGCTACACCTTC. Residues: CASSLARGLANYGYTF.